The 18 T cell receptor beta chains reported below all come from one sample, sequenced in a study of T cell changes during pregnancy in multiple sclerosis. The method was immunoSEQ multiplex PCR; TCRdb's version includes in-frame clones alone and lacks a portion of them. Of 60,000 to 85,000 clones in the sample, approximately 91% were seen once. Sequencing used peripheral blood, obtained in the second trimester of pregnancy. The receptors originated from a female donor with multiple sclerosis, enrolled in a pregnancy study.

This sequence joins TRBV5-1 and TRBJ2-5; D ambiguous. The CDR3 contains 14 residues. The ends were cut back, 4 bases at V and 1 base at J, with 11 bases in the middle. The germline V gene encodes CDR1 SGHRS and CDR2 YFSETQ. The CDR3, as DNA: TGCGCCAGCAGCCCGGCGGTAGGCCAAGAGACCCAGTACTTC. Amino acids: CASSPAVGQETQYF.

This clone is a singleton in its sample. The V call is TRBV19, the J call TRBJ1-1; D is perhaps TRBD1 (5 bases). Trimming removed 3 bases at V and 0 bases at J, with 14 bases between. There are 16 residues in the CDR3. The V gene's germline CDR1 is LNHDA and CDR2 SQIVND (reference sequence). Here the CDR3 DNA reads TGTGCCAGTAGTATCCGGGCAGGGCCCCTGAACACTGAAGCTTTCTTT. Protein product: CASSIRAGPLNTEAFF.

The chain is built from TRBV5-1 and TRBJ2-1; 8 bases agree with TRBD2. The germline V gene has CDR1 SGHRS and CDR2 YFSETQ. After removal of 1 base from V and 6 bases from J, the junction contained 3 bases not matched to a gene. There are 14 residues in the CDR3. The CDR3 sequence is CASSLTSGPNEQFF. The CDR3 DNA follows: TGCGCCAGCAGCTTGACTAGCGGACCCAATGAGCAGTTCTTC.

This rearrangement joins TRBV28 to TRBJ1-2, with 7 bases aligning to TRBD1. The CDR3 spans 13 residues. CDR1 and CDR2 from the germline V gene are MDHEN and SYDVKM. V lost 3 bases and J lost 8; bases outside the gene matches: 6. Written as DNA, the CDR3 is TGTGCCAGCAGTTTGGAGACAGGGAACGGCTACACCTTC. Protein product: CASSLETGNGYTF.

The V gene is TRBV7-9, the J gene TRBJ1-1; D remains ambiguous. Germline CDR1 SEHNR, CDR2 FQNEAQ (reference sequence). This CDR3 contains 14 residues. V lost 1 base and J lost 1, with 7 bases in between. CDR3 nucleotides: TGTGCCAGCAGCTTAGGTAGAGGGAACACTGAAGCTTTCTTT. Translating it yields CASSLGRGNTEAFF.

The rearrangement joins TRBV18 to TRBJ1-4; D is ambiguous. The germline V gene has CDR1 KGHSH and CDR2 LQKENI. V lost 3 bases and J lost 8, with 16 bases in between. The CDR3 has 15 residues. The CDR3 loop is CASSPRAPEGEKLFF. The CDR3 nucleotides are TGTGCCAGCTCACCGAGGGCGCCAGAAGGGGAAAAACTGTTTTTT.

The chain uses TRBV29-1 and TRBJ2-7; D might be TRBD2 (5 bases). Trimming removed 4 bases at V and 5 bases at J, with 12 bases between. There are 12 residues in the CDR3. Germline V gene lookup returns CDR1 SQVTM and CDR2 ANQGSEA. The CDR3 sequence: CSVGGLGDEQYF. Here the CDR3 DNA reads TGCAGCGTTGGCGGCCTCGGGGACGAGCAGTACTTC.

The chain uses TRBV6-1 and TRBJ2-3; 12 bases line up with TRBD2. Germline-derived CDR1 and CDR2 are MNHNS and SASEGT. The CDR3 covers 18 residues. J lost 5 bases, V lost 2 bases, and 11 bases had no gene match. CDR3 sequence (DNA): TGTGCCAGCAGTGAATATGTAGGACTAGCGGGATTCGGAGATACGCAGTATTTT. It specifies CASSEYVGLAGFGDTQYF.

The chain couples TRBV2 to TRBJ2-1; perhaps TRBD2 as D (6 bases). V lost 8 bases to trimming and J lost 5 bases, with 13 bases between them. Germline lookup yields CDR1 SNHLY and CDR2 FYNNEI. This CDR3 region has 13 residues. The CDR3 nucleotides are TGTGCCAGCGTCCCGGGGGTAAACAATGAGCAGTTCTTC. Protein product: CASVPGVNNEQFF.

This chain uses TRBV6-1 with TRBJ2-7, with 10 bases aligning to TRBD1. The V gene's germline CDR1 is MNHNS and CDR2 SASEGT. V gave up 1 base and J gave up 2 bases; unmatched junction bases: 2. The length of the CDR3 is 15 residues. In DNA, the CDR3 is TGTGCCAGCAGTGAAGGGGGGACAGGGGCCTACGAGCAGTACTTC. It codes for CASSEGGTGAYEQYF.

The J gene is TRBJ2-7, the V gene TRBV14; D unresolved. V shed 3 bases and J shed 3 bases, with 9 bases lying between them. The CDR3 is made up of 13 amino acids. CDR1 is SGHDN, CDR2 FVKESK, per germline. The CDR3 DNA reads TGTGCCAGCAGCCACTCCAGGCACTACGAGCAGTACTTC. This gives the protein CASSHSRHYEQYF.

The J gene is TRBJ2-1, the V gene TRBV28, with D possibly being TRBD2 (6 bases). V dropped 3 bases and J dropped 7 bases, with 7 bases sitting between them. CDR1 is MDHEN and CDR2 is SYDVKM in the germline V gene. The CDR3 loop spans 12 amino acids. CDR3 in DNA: TGTGCCAGCAGTTTGGAGGGAAATGAGCAGTTCTTC. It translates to CASSLEGNEQFF.

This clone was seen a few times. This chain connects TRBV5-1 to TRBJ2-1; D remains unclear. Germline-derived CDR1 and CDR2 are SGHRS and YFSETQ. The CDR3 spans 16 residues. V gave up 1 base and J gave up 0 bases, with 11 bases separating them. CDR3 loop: CASSLLSSSSYNEQFF. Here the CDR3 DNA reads TGCGCCAGCAGCTTGTTGTCTTCCAGCTCCTACAATGAGCAGTTCTTC.

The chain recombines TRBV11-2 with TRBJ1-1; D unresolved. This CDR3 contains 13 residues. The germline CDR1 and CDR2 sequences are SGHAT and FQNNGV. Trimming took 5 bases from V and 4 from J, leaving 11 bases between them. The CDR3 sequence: CASSPVISTEAFF. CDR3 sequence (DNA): TGTGCCAGCAGCCCAGTTATCTCCACTGAAGCTTTCTTT.

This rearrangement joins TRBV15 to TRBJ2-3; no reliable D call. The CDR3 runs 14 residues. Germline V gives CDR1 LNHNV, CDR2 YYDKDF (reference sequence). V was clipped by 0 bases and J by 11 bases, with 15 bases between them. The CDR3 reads CATSRDPQIHLQYF. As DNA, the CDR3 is TGTGCCACCAGCAGAGACCCCCAGATCCACCTGCAGTATTTT.

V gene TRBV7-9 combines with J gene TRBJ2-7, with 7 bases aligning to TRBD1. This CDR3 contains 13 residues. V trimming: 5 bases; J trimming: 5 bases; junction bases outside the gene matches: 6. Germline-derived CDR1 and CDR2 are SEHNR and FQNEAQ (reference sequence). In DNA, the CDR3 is TGTGCCAGCAGCGTACAGGGGATCCACGAGCAGTACTTC. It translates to CASSVQGIHEQYF.

CDR3 bases: TGTGCCAGCAGCGTAGGGACAGGGGGCTTGAGTGGAAACACCATATATTTT. It encodes CASSVGTGGLSGNTIYF. This rearrangement joins TRBV9 to TRBJ1-3, with 11 bases matching TRBD1. The CDR3 contains 17 residues. CDR1 and CDR2 (germline): SGDLS, YYNGEE. Trimming took 0 bases from V and 3 from J; bases not matched to a gene: 5. The variable domain in full, with the rest retrieved from reference TRBV9 and TRBJ1-3, is DSGVTQTPKHLITATGQRVTLRCSPRSGDLSVYWYQQSLDQGLQFLIQYYNGEERAKGNILERFSAQQFPDLHSELNLSSLELGDSALYFCASSVGTGGLSGNTIYFGEGSWLTVV.

CDR3 loop: CASSSRGGSNEQFF. CDR3 sequence (DNA): TGTGCCAGCAGCTCCCGAGGCGGGAGTAATGAGCAGTTCTTC. The chain employs TRBV7-6 and TRBJ2-1; 7 positions agree with TRBD2. The CDR3 totals 14 residues. Germline V lookup: CDR1 SGHVS, CDR2 FNYEAQ. V shed 4 bases and J 7 bases; nucleotides not matched to a gene: 7.